The 13 T cell receptor beta chains in this list originate from one sample, sequenced in a study of cytomegalovirus exposure and HLA in healthy donors listed by TCRdb under 2017. Libraries came from the immunoSEQ multiplex PCR assay. For the multiplex PCR, a mixture combining 60 forward primers for TCR Vbeta segments and 13 reverse primers for TCR Jbeta segments was used. Held by TCRdb, this immuneACCESS table contains in-frame sequences only and omits some clones. Under half of the omission traces to an unresolved V gene where checked; the cause of the rest is unknown. The sample table lists about 130,000 clones, roughly 71% of them with a count of one. The ten largest make up 7% of the sample. The sequenced sample consisted of PBMCs. Receptors originate from a man aged 30 to 39 in good health and CMV-seronegative.

This clone was seen a single time. The chain joins TRBV7-6 to TRBJ1-1; possible D gene TRBD1, 6 bases. The CDR3 spans 12 residues. The V end was cut by 5 bases, the J end by 8 bases, with 12 bases between. Germline CDR1 reads SGHVS; CDR2 reads FNYEAQ. The CDR3 coding sequence is TGTGCCAGCAGCAATACCGGGACAGAAGCTTTCTTT. This gives the protein CASSNTGTEAFF.

This clone appeared a few times. The chain combines TRBV10-3 with TRBJ2-2, with D maybe TRBD2 (6 bases). Trimming took 4 bases from V and 4 from J, leaving 7 bases between them. The CDR3 sequence is 13 residues long. Germline CDR1 and CDR2: ENHRY and SYGVKD. CDR3 in DNA: TGTGCCATCAGTGGGACTACCACCGGGGAGCTGTTTTTT. Its translation is CAISGTTTGELFF.

The chain recombines TRBV9 with TRBJ1-1; 7 bases align to TRBD1. V lost 2 bases and J lost 1; bases outside the gene matches: 2. This CDR3 region has 14 residues. The germline CDR1 and CDR2 sequences are SGDLS and YYNGEE. The CDR3 reads CASSVTGSNTEAFF. DNA of the CDR3: TGTGCCAGCAGCGTGACAGGGTCGAACACTGAAGCTTTCTTT.

The chain carries TRBV28 and TRBJ2-2; TRBD2 agrees at 8 bases. The V gene end was trimmed by 6 bases and the J gene end by 3 bases; junction bases not matched to a gene: 3. Germline V CDR1 and CDR2: MDHEN, SYDVKM. This CDR3 has 14 residues. The CDR3 DNA follows: TGTGCCAGCAGCCATAGCGGGGACACCGGGGAGCTGTTTTTT. It is translated as CASSHSGDTGELFF.

The genes are TRBV9 and TRBJ2-1; perhaps TRBD2 as D (5 bases). Germline loops: CDR1 SGDLS, CDR2 YYNGEE. The V and J ends lost 0 bases and 3 bases respectively, with 10 bases between them. There are 15 residues in the CDR3. The CDR3 spells CASSVDGVYYNEQFF. The DNA of the CDR3 is TGTGCCAGCAGCGTAGACGGGGTGTACTACAATGAGCAGTTCTTC. The complete variable domain, with remaining parts taken from reference TRBV9 and TRBJ2-1, reads DSGVTQTPKHLITATGQRVTLRCSPRSGDLSVYWYQQSLDQGLQFLIQYYNGEERAKGNILERFSAQQFPDLHSELNLSSLELGDSALYFCASSVDGVYYNEQFFGPGTRLTVL.

This clone was counted a few times. The chain links TRBV30 to TRBJ1-5; tentative D call: TRBD1 (6 bases). The germline V gene encodes CDR1 GTSNPN and CDR2 SVGIG (reference sequence). CDR3 size: 12 residues. The V end lost 5 bases, the J end lost 4 bases, and 9 bases lay between the germline ends. The CDR3 loop reads CAWETGNQPQHF. The DNA of the CDR3 is TGTGCCTGGGAAACAGGGAATCAGCCCCAGCATTTT.

This clone was recorded a few times. The chain recombines TRBV7-2 with TRBJ2-1, with 11 nucleotides matching TRBD2. V gave up 8 bases and J gave up 9 bases; unmatched junction bases: 9. In germline, CDR1 is SGHTA, CDR2 FQGNSA. The CDR3 spans 14 residues. The CDR3 protein is CASLNGLAGGEQFF. Written as DNA, the CDR3 is TGTGCCAGCCTGAATGGGCTAGCGGGAGGTGAGCAGTTCTTC.

This clone was counted only a few times. This chain connects TRBV28 to TRBJ2-7; maybe TRBD2 (7 bases). Germline V lookup: CDR1 MDHEN, CDR2 SYDVKM. The CDR3 has 15 residues. The V end was cut by 5 bases, the J end by 0 bases, with 14 bases between. The CDR3 DNA reads TGTGCCAGCAGTCTGGGGGGGCGGAGCTCCTACGAGCAGTACTTC. It encodes CASSLGGRSSYEQYF.

The rearrangement uses TRBV7-2 and TRBJ2-3; D gene uncertain. Per the germline V gene, CDR1 is SGHTA and CDR2 is FQGNSA. Between the trimmed V and J ends, which lost 4 bases and 2 bases, there was a span of 4 bases. The CDR3 is 12 residues long. The CDR3 nucleotides are TGTGCCAGCAGCTCCTACACAGATACGCAGTATTTT. It translates to CASSSYTDTQYF.

This clone has just one count. With only one base between it and a far larger clone, this is likely a read error. The J gene is TRBJ2-3, the V gene TRBV14; 10 nucleotides line up with TRBD2. Per the germline V gene, CDR1 is SGHDN and CDR2 is FVKESK. The CDR3 has 15 residues. J was trimmed by 3 bases and V by 4 bases; bases with no gene match: 4. CDR3 DNA: TGTGCCAGCAGCCCCCTAGCGGGAGAAACAGATACGCAGTATTTT. Translation: CASSPLAGETDTQYF.

V and J are TRBV2 and TRBJ2-5; 10 nucleotides line up with TRBD2. V lost 5 bases to trimming and J lost 5 bases; unmatched junction nucleotides: 11. Germline values: CDR1 SNHLY, CDR2 FYNNEI. This CDR3 has 16 amino acids. The CDR3 reads CASSPTVAGGGETQYF. In nucleotides, the CDR3 is TGTGCCAGCAGTCCTACTGTAGCGGGAGGAGGGGAGACCCAGTACTTC.

The chain links TRBV6-5 to TRBJ2-7; TRBD1 matches at 7 bases. The V segment lost 6 bases and the J segment 2 bases; nucleotides outside the gene matches: 4. Per the germline V gene, CDR1 is MNHEY and CDR2 is SVGAGI. The CDR3 contains 13 residues. The CDR3 region is CASSRDRTYEQYF. The CDR3 bases are TGTGCCAGCAGCCGGGACAGAACCTACGAGCAGTACTTC.

The chain has TRBV9 and TRBJ1-5; D is undetermined. CDR1 and CDR2 (germline): SGDLS, YYNGEE. The CDR3 is 15 amino acids. V was clipped by 4 bases and J by 11 bases, with 22 bases between them. CDR3 sequence: CASSPHEAPMVAQHF. The CDR3 DNA is TGTGCCAGCAGCCCCCACGAGGCCCCGATGGTGGCCCAGCATTTT.